These T cell receptor beta chains were read from a single sample in a study of blood T cell repertoires in COVID-19. Sequencing used immunoSEQ multiplex PCR; TCRdb keeps in-frame clones, though not all of them. The sample consists of some 400,000 clones, 85% to 90% of them appearing once. Sequencing input: peripheral blood. All receptors come from a man between 18 and 29 years old with active or convalescent COVID-19. CDR3s include the opening cysteine and the closing phenylalanine or tryptophan. A D gene is named only where the DNA matches it firmly. Clone size is shown for a subset of rows, as once, few, many or a class of expanded clone.

TGTGCCAGCAGTGAGACAGGGATGATCGGGGAGCTGTTTTTT CASSETGMIGELFF TRBJ2-2 - TRBV27 TRBD1
TGTGCCATCAGTGAGCTAGCAGGCATGACCGCCGAGCAGTACTTC CAISELAGMTAEQYF TRBJ2-7 - TRBV10-3 -
TGTGCCAGCAGCTCTGACTTTGCGGGAAGGTCCTACAATGAGCAGTTCTTC CASSSDFAGRSYNEQFF TRBJ2-1 - TRBV7-3 -
TGTGCCAGCAGCTTACGGACAGAAATGAACACTGAAGCTTTCTTT CASSLRTEMNTEAFF TRBJ1-1 - TRBV9 -
TGTGCCAGCAGCGTAGTCGACAGGGGTAATGAAAAACTGTTTTTT CASSVVDRGNEKLFF TRBJ1-4 - TRBV9 TRBD1
TGTGCCAGCATAGGGGCAACTGAAGCTTTCTTT CASIGATEAFF TRBJ1-1 - TRBV6-5 -
TGCGCCAGCAGCTTGGTTGGAGGGCCGGGAGCCGGGGAGCTGTTTTTT CASSLVGGPGAGELFF TRBJ2-2 once TRBV5-1 -
TGTGCCAGTAGCCCGACTAGCGGGGGCACAGATACGCAGTATTTT CASSPTSGGTDTQYF TRBJ2-3 - TRBV19 TRBD2
TGTGCCAGCAGCTCCGGCGGGGAGGATAGCTATGGCTACACCTTC CASSSGGEDSYGYTF TRBJ1-2 - TRBV7-9 -
TGTGCCAGCAGTTTATCGATCAGTACCTACGAGCAGTACTTC CASSLSISTYEQYF TRBJ2-7 few TRBV27 -
TGTGCCAGCAGGGCCGGGACACGAGTCGAAAACACCATATATTTT CASRAGTRVENTIYF TRBJ1-3 - TRBV2 -
TGTGCCAGCAGCTTTCCGCAGGCATCCTACGAGCAGTACTTC CASSFPQASYEQYF TRBJ2-7 - TRBV5-6 -
TGCAGCGTTGAAGGGAAGGGTCCCAGGGGGTATGGCTACACCTTC CSVEGKGPRGYGYTF TRBJ1-2 - TRBV29-1 TRBD1
TGTGCCAGCAGTCCACAATACTCGACAGGGGCCTTGAACACTGAAGCTTTCTTT CASSPQYSTGALNTEAFF TRBJ1-1 - TRBV7-2 TRBD1
TGTGCCAGCAGCCAAGTCTTCGGACAGGGGCAGACAGATACGCAGTATTTT CASSQVFGQGQTDTQYF TRBJ2-3 - TRBV14 TRBD1
TGTGCCACCAGTGATTTGTGGACACCACAACTAAACACCGGGGAGCTGTTTTTT CATSDLWTPQLNTGELFF TRBJ2-2 - TRBV24-1 -
TGTGCCAGCAGTCCGTCCTTTGGGACAGGGATCCTAGGTGGCAATCAGCCCCAGCATTTT CASSPSFGTGILGGNQPQHF TRBJ1-5 few TRBV27 TRBD1
TGTGCCAGTAGTAAGGACAGGGGGTGGGTGAACATTCAGTACTTC CASSKDRGWVNIQYF TRBJ2-4 once TRBV19 TRBD1
TGTGCCAGCTCACCACCGGGGGGACGCTCCTCCTACGAGCAGTACTTC CASSPPGGRSSYEQYF TRBJ2-7 - TRBV18 -
TGTGCCAGCAGTTCGGGGGTGAGGACTGAAGCTTTCTTT CASSSGVRTEAFF TRBJ1-1 - TRBV6-5 -
TGTGCCAGCAGTTATATAAGGGGGCTAGGGTATCAGCCCCAGCATTTT CASSYIRGLGYQPQHF TRBJ1-5 - TRBV6-5 TRBD1
TGTGCCAGTAGTATATCTGAGACAGCCATGGGCACTGAAGCTTTCTTT CASSISETAMGTEAFF TRBJ1-1 - TRBV19 -
TGTGCCAGCAGCCCTGGGGGGTCCTACGAGCAGTACTTC CASSPGGSYEQYF TRBJ2-7 - TRBV7-9 -
TGCGCCAGCAGCCAATTCCTAGCGGGGGGGCCAGTAGATGAGCAGTTCTTC CASSQFLAGGPVDEQFF TRBJ2-1 - TRBV4-3 TRBD2
TGCGCCAGCAGCTTGGCGGGGTCCAATGAGCAGTTCTTC CASSLAGSNEQFF TRBJ2-1 - TRBV5-1 -
TGTGCCAGCAGTTACCGGGACAGGCCCAACGAGCAGTACTTC CASSYRDRPNEQYF TRBJ2-7 many TRBV6-2/TRBV6-3 TRBD1
TGTGCCAGCAGTTACGCCCCCCATAGCGAGGATTGGGGCTACACCTTC CASSYAPHSEDWGYTF TRBJ1-2 once TRBV6-5 -
TGTGCCAGCAGCATTCAGGAAAGACAGGGCTCTGGAAACACCATATATTTT CASSIQERQGSGNTIYF TRBJ1-3 few TRBV21-1 -
TGCGCCAGCAGCTTGGACCCAGCGGGGGGCCTAAAATACAATGAGCAGTTCTTC CASSLDPAGGLKYNEQFF TRBJ2-1 - TRBV5-1 TRBD2
TGTGCCAGCAGCCATGGACAGACTAGCACAGATACGCAGTATTTT CASSHGQTSTDTQYF TRBJ2-3 - TRBV11-3 -
TGTGCCAGTAGCGTAGTACCGGGACAGGACCTCTATGGCTACACCTTC CASSVVPGQDLYGYTF TRBJ1-2 medium-sized TRBV19 TRBD1
TGCGCCAGCAGCTTCGACAGCTCCTATGGCTACACCTTC CASSFDSSYGYTF TRBJ1-2 - TRBV5-1 -
TGTGCCAGCATCAAAGACAGGCCCAACGTCCTGACTTTC CASIKDRPNVLTF TRBJ2-6 - TRBV7-9 -
TGTGCCAGCAGCTCGGGGGGGGCTGGAAACACCATATATTTT CASSSGGAGNTIYF TRBJ1-3 - TRBV7-9 -
TGTGCCAGCAGTTCAACAGTGCACCAGCCCCAGCATTTT CASSSTVHQPQHF TRBJ1-5 - TRBV6-2/TRBV6-3 -
TGTGCCAGCAGTTACCTGGACAGGCCCAGGGATGGCTACACCTTC CASSYLDRPRDGYTF TRBJ1-2 - TRBV6-6 TRBD1
TGTGCCACCAGCAGAGTTCCCAGGAACAATCAGCCCCAGCATTTT CATSRVPRNNQPQHF TRBJ1-5 - TRBV15 -
TGTGCCAGTAGTATTTCGGGAATCAATAATTCACCCCTCCACTTT CASSISGINNSPLHF TRBJ1-6 - TRBV19 -
TGTGCCAGCAGTCCAACGAATGACAGGGGGCGCACGAATGGCTACACCTTC CASSPTNDRGRTNGYTF TRBJ1-2 few TRBV27 TRBD1
TGTGCTAGTGGTGCCGGTATGAGAGGCGGGAGGCAAAGCTCCTACAATGAGCAGTTCTTC CASGAGMRGGRQSSYNEQFF TRBJ2-1 - TRBV12-5 TRBD2
TGTGCCAGCAGCGGCGCCGGGAACCACAATGAGCAGTTCTTC CASSGAGNHNEQFF TRBJ2-1 - TRBV11-1 -
TGTGCCAGCTCACAGGGACTAGCGGATCTCACCGGGGAGCTGTTTTTT CASSQGLADLTGELFF TRBJ2-2 - TRBV18 TRBD2
TGTGCCAGCAGTGAACTCGGGGGGTATAGCAATCAGCCCCAGCATTTT CASSELGGYSNQPQHF TRBJ1-5 - TRBV6-1 -
TGTGCCAGTAGTATCTACAGGGGGGATAATTCACCCCTCCACTTT CASSIYRGDNSPLHF TRBJ1-6 - TRBV19 TRBD1
TGTGCCAGCGGTCAGGGGGGCTACACCTTC CASGQGGYTF TRBJ1-2 - TRBV7-9 -
TGCGCCAGCAATGGACTAGCGGGCACAGATACGCAGTATTTT CASNGLAGTDTQYF TRBJ2-3 - TRBV5-1 TRBD2
TGTGCCAGCAGACACGGGACTACCACAGATACGCAGTATTTT CASRHGTTTDTQYF TRBJ2-3 - TRBV28 TRBD2
TGTGCCAGCAGTTACTCTACGGGAAAACTGTTTTTT CASSYSTGKLFF TRBJ1-4 - TRBV6-5 -
TGTGCCAGCAGCAACGCGGCGGGAAATGAGCAGTTCTTC CASSNAAGNEQFF TRBJ2-1 - TRBV7-3 -
TGTGCCAGCAGCGGGCTGGACAAGCTCTATGGCTACACCTTC CASSGLDKLYGYTF TRBJ1-2 - TRBV5-5 -